These 28 T cell receptor beta chains were sequenced from one sample in a study of cytomegalovirus exposure and HLA in healthy donors. This PCR relied on a set of 60 Vbeta primers and 13 Jbeta primers. Profiling relied on immunoSEQ multiplex PCR, and the TCRdb table lists in-frame clones only, not all of them. The sample lists about 140,000 clones, about 70% occurring once. Specimen: PBMCs. These TCRs come from a man aged 18 to 30 in good health and CMV-seronegative.

This chain uses TRBV27 with TRBJ2-1; D might be TRBD2 (5 bases). The CDR3 is 15 amino acids. Germline V gene data show CDR1 as MNHEY and CDR2 as SMNVEV (reference sequence). Trimming cost V 0 bases and J 6 bases, with 12 bases left between them. CDR3 in DNA: TGTGCCAGCAGTTTATCTCCCGGGGTCCTCAATGAGCAGTTCTTC. Residues: CASSLSPGVLNEQFF.

The CDR3 protein is CASSRIDRANTGELFF. CDR3 DNA: TGTGCCAGCAGTCGGATCGACAGGGCGAACACCGGGGAGCTGTTTTTT. The chain employs TRBV27 and TRBJ2-2, with TRBD1 matching 7 bases. Germline-derived CDR1 and CDR2 are MNHEY and SMNVEV (reference sequence). The CDR3 totals 16 residues. The V and J ends lost 5 bases and 0 bases, in that order; junction bases with no gene match: 6.

The chain has TRBV28 and TRBJ2-7, with TRBD2 matching over 8 bases. V lost 5 bases and J lost 9; bases outside the gene matches: 12. This CDR3 has 14 residues. From germline, CDR1 is MDHEN and CDR2 SYDVKM. CDR3: CASSPGGVEDVQYF. The CDR3 DNA reads as TGTGCCAGCAGTCCCGGGGGGGTCGAGGACGTGCAGTACTTC. The complete variable domain, with remaining parts taken from reference TRBV28 and TRBJ2-7, reads DVKVTQSSRYLVKRTGEKVFLECVQDMDHENMFWYRQDPGLGLRLIYFSYDVKMKEKGDIPEGYSVSREKKERFSLILESASTNQTSMYLCASSPGGVEDVQYFGPGTRLTVT.

V usage is TRBV15 and J usage is TRBJ2-3; 9 nucleotides agree with TRBD1. CDR1 and CDR2 from the germline V gene are LNHNV and YYDKDF (reference sequence). Trimming cost V 2 bases and J 6 bases; bases outside gene matches: 6. This CDR3 has 15 amino acids. The CDR3: CATSRYRGPLDTQYF. CDR3 DNA: TGTGCCACCAGCAGATACAGGGGGCCGCTGGATACGCAGTATTTT.

The rearrangement uses TRBV9 and TRBJ2-1, with 10 bases that match TRBD2. This CDR3 comprises 15 residues. V trimming: 5 bases; J trimming: 6 bases; junction bases outside the gene matches: 8. Germline-derived CDR1 and CDR2 are SGDLS and YYNGEE. The CDR3 here is CASSAISGGPNEQFF. The CDR3 nucleotides read TGTGCCAGCAGTGCGATTAGCGGGGGGCCCAATGAGCAGTTCTTC.

The chain is built from TRBV5-6 and TRBJ1-2; possible D gene TRBD1, 6 bases. V was trimmed by 4 bases and J by 2 bases, leaving 18 bases between them. The germline V gene has CDR1 SGHDT and CDR2 YYEEEE. The CDR3 loop spans 16 amino acids. The CDR3 is CASSPLGQPRNYGYTF. DNA for the CDR3: TGTGCCAGCAGCCCATTAGGACAGCCTAGAAACTATGGCTACACCTTC.

The rearrangement uses TRBV11-2 and TRBJ1-1; 8 nucleotides align to TRBD1. V lost 2 bases and J lost 4; bases outside the gene matches: 3. This CDR3 contains 14 residues. CDR1 is SGHAT and CDR2 is FQNNGV in the germline V gene. CDR3 in DNA: TGTGCCAGCAGCTTACGAACAGGGGGCACTGAAGCTTTCTTT. This sequence encodes CASSLRTGGTEAFF.

The chain carries TRBV10-2 and TRBJ1-4, with 8 bases fitting TRBD1. CDR1 WSHSY and CDR2 SAAADI come from the germline V gene. Unmatched junction bases numbered 6, after V lost 3 bases and J lost 6 bases. This CDR3 has 15 amino acids. The CDR3 loop reads CASSDGGQGDEKLFF. In DNA, the CDR3 is TGCGCCAGCAGTGATGGAGGACAGGGCGATGAAAAACTGTTTTTT.

In its sample, this clone was seen once. V and J are TRBV5-6 and TRBJ2-1; TRBD2 aligns across 12 bases. CDR1 is SGHDT and CDR2 is YYEEEE in the germline V gene. The trim removed 7 bases at V and 3 bases at J, leaving 5 bases unmatched. This CDR3 has 15 residues. The CDR3 reads CASGRGLAGYNEQFF. Here the CDR3 DNA reads TGTGCCAGCGGCAGGGGACTAGCGGGCTACAATGAGCAGTTCTTC.

The V and J genes are TRBV28 and TRBJ2-7, with 7 bases lining up with TRBD1. The junction had 11 bases not matched to a gene; V was cut back by 2 bases and J by 7 bases. The CDR3 is made up of 15 amino acids. From germline, CDR1 is MDHEN and CDR2 SYDVKM. CDR3 DNA: TGTGCCAGCAGTTTAGGTCACAGGGGTTCGGCAGAGCAGTACTTC. Translation: CASSLGHRGSAEQYF.

The chain combines TRBV7-2 with TRBJ2-3; no firm D call. The V gene lost 8 bases and the J gene lost 0 bases, with 6 bases spanning the gap. CDR1 and CDR2 from the germline V gene are SGHTA and FQGNSA. This CDR3 has 12 residues. CDR3 protein: CASGQSTDTQYF. The CDR3 coding sequence is TGTGCCAGCGGTCAGAGCACAGATACGCAGTATTTT.

This clone was counted a few times. The V and J genes are TRBV7-3 and TRBJ2-1; D gene uncertain. The germline V gene encodes CDR1 SGHTA and CDR2 FQGTGA. Trimming left V 5 bases short and J 2 bases short, with 7 bases between. This CDR3 has 13 amino acids. CDR3 in amino acids: CASSPGPYNEQFF. In nucleotides, the CDR3 is TGTGCCAGCAGCCCGGGTCCCTACAATGAGCAGTTCTTC.

The chain carries TRBV12-5 and TRBJ2-3; D possibly corresponds to TRBD2 (6 bases). The V and J ends lost 0 bases and 4 bases respectively, with 11 bases between them. The CDR3 consists of 15 residues. CDR1 and CDR2 from the germline V gene are LGHNT and FRNRAP. The CDR3 is CASGLVLRDADTQYF. The CDR3 bases are TGTGCTAGTGGTTTGGTACTGCGGGACGCAGATACGCAGTATTTT. Full variable domain (missing parts from reference TRBV12-5 and TRBJ2-3): DARVTQTPRHKVTEMGQEVTMRCQPILGHNTVFWYRQTMMQGLELLAYFRNRAPLDDSGMPKDRFSAEMPDATLATLKIQPSEPRDSAVYFCASGLVLRDADTQYFGPGTRLTVL.

The chain links TRBV6-1 to TRBJ2-7; 11 bases are shared with TRBD1. Germline V gene sequence: CDR1 MNHNS, CDR2 SASEGT. V lost 3 bases, J lost 2 bases, and 0 bases stayed unmatched. The CDR3 loop spans 14 amino acids. Written as DNA, the CDR3 is TGTGCCAGCAGTGAGGGACAGGGGGCCTACGAGCAGTACTTC. Translating it yields CASSEGQGAYEQYF.

The chain uses TRBV11-3 and TRBJ2-2, with D unresolved. This CDR3 comprises 13 residues. The germline V gene has CDR1 SGHNT and CDR2 YENEEA. Trimming stripped 0 bases from V and 7 bases from J, with 6 bases between. CDR3: CASSLDRVGELFF. In nucleotides, the CDR3 is TGTGCCAGCAGCTTAGATCGTGTCGGGGAGCTGTTTTTT.

This chain connects TRBV5-4 to TRBJ1-5, with D maybe TRBD1 (6 bases). V was shortened by 4 bases and J by 1 base, with 9 bases between the two germline ends. Germline CDR1 reads SGHNT; CDR2 reads YYREEE (reference sequence). The CDR3 is 14 amino acids. CDR3 loop: CASSVDSSNQPQHF. CDR3 coding DNA: TGTGCCAGCAGCGTGGACAGCAGCAATCAGCCCCAGCATTTT.

This chain links TRBV5-1 with TRBJ2-5; 8 nucleotides align to TRBD1. The CDR3 contains 16 residues. Germline CDR1 reads SGHRS; CDR2 reads YFSETQ. The J segment lost 5 bases and the V segment lost 0 bases, leaving 9 bases of the junction unmatched. For the CDR3, the DNA is TGCGCCAGCAGCTTGGCCGGGACAGGCGGGACGGAGACCCAGTACTTC. Translation gives CASSLAGTGGTETQYF.

The chain couples TRBV4-1 to TRBJ1-6; TRBD1 is a possible D gene (5 bases). Germline V CDR1 and CDR2: MGHRA, YSYEKL. Between the trimmed V and J ends, which lost 0 bases and 5 bases, there was a span of 11 bases. The CDR3 sequence is 16 residues long. This CDR3 is CASSQEGVTHNSPLHF. The CDR3 DNA reads as TGCGCCAGCAGCCAAGAAGGGGTCACCCATAATTCACCCCTCCACTTT.

This chain links TRBV7-9 with TRBJ1-3, with D tentatively TRBD1 (5 bases). Trimming removed 5 bases from V and 0 bases from J, with 14 bases in between. Germline-derived CDR1 and CDR2 are SEHNR and FQNEAQ (reference sequence). The CDR3 length is 16 residues. Here the CDR3 DNA reads TGTGCCAGCAGCCAGTCAGGGATTCGCTCTGGAAACACCATATATTTT. It specifies CASSQSGIRSGNTIYF.

This clone occurred once. The chain combines TRBV5-1 with TRBJ2-2, with a tentative D call TRBD2 (7 bases). The CDR3 has 16 amino acids. Trimming took off 3 bases at V and 4 bases at J, with 16 bases between the two ends. Per the germline V gene, CDR1 is SGHRS and CDR2 is YFSETQ. The CDR3 loop reads CASSSRGRGSTGELFF. The CDR3 DNA reads as TGCGCCAGCAGCTCTCGGGGGAGGGGGTCCACCGGGGAGCTGTTTTTT. Supplemented by reference TRBV5-1 and TRBJ2-2, the full variable domain reads KAGVTQTPRYLIKTRGQQVTLSCSPISGHRSVSWYQQTPGQGLQFLFEYFSETQRNKGNFPGRFSGRQFSNSRSEMNVSTLELGDSALYLCASSSRGRGSTGELFFGEGSRLTVL.

The chain uses TRBV7-8 and TRBJ1-2; no reliable D call. The CDR3 loop spans 16 amino acids. The germline V gene encodes CDR1 SGHVS and CDR2 FQNEAQ. Trimming removed 1 base from V and 4 bases from J, with 16 bases in between. CDR3 nucleotide sequence: TGTGCCAGCAGCTTAGATGGCACCCTCGATCTCTATGGCTACACCTTC. It translates to CASSLDGTLDLYGYTF.

V is TRBV4-1 and J is TRBJ2-5, with 10 positions matching TRBD1. CDR1 is MGHRA and CDR2 is YSYEKL in the germline V gene. V was pared by 3 bases and J by 4 bases, with 5 bases of the junction left unmatched. The CDR3 has 15 amino acids. The CDR3 region is CASSHGTGVGETQYF. CDR3 DNA: TGCGCCAGCAGCCACGGGACAGGGGTTGGAGAGACCCAGTACTTC.

The chain has TRBV29-1 and TRBJ1-4, with a tentative D call TRBD1 (5 bases). This CDR3 is 12 amino acids long. The germline CDR1 and CDR2 sequences are SQVTM and ANQGSEA. The CDR3 coding sequence is TGCGGGGCGGAGACTGCCAATGAAAAACTGTTTTTT. Its translation is CGAETANEKLFF.

This clone was seen a few times. The V call is TRBV30, the J call TRBJ2-3; 7 bases map to TRBD1. With 4 bases clipped from V and 3 bases from J, the junction kept 10 bases outside the gene matches. This CDR3 has 15 amino acids. CDR1 is GTSNPN, CDR2 SVGIG, per germline (reference sequence). The CDR3 DNA reads TGTGCCTGGACCAAGGGGGCCAGGGCGACAGATACGCAGTATTTT. Its translation is CAWTKGARATDTQYF.

This clone was detected a few times. The rearrangement links TRBV5-4 to TRBJ2-1; tentatively, D is TRBD2 (5 bases). This CDR3 is 16 amino acids long. Trimming took 0 bases from V and 0 from J, leaving 10 bases between them. Looked up from germline, CDR1 is SGHNT and CDR2 is YYREEE (reference sequence). CDR3 sequence reads: CASSLDTGFSYNEQFF. For the CDR3, the DNA is TGTGCCAGCAGCTTGGACACGGGGTTCTCCTACAATGAGCAGTTCTTC. The full variable domain, in which reference TRBV5-4 and TRBJ2-1 provide the parts outside the CDR3, is ETGVTQSPTHLIKTRGQQVTLRCSSQSGHNTVSWYQQALGQGPQFIFQYYREEENGRGNFPPRFSGLQFPNYSSELNVNALELDDSALYLCASSLDTGFSYNEQFFGPGTRLTVL.

There are a few counts of this clone. This chain links TRBV7-3 with TRBJ2-1; 9 positions match TRBD1. The germline CDR1 and CDR2 sequences are SGHTA and FQGTGA. There are 15 residues in the CDR3. V dropped 6 bases and J dropped 2; count of bases not matched to a gene: 5. This CDR3 is CASSFHRGPYNEQFF. Here the CDR3 DNA reads TGTGCCAGCAGTTTCCACAGGGGGCCCTACAATGAGCAGTTCTTC.

The gene calls are TRBV7-6 and TRBJ1-1; maybe TRBD1 (6 bases). Germline V CDR1 and CDR2: SGHVS, FNYEAQ. This CDR3 is 15 amino acids long. V gave up 5 bases and J gave up 0 bases, with 13 bases separating them. As DNA, the CDR3 is TGTGCCAGCAGCCGTACACAGGGAGTGAACACTGAAGCTTTCTTT. This translates into CASSRTQGVNTEAFF.

The chain links TRBV19 to TRBJ1-4; TRBD1 is a possible D gene (6 bases). Germline V gene data show CDR1 as LNHDA and CDR2 as SQIVND (reference sequence). The CDR3 is 14 residues long. V was trimmed by 4 bases and J by 0 bases, leaving 6 bases between them. CDR3 DNA sequence: TGTGCCAGTAGTACAGGGGCAACTAATGAAAAACTGTTTTTT. It encodes CASSTGATNEKLFF.